This TCR beta chain was found in a study of blood T cell repertoires in COVID-19. Study-wide background: Samples came from the United States, Italy and Spain, spanning acute and convalescent COVID-19.

In the original workflow: Scientists estimated how many nucleated cells there were by amplifying reference gene primers. Here immunoSEQ multiplex PCR was the method, and the copy in TCRdb shows in-frame clones only, minus some. V, J and clone size are those of that table, while D and trimming were read from the DNA. The table shows some 97,000 clones, with roughly 87% occurring only once. CDR1 is MNHEY, CDR2 SMNVEV, per germline (reference sequence). This CDR3 has 16 residues. Trimming cost V 5 bases and J 6 bases; bases outside gene matches: 9. Sequenced: peripheral blood. This chain links TRBV27 with TRBJ2-1, with TRBD2 identical over 11 bases. The sequence was collected from a man between 25 and 39 years old in a cohort sampled during active COVID-19. For the CDR3, the DNA is TGTGCCAGCAGTCCCGTAGCGGGGGGGGGTCTCAATGAGCAGTTCTTC. Protein: CASSPVAGGGLNEQFF.